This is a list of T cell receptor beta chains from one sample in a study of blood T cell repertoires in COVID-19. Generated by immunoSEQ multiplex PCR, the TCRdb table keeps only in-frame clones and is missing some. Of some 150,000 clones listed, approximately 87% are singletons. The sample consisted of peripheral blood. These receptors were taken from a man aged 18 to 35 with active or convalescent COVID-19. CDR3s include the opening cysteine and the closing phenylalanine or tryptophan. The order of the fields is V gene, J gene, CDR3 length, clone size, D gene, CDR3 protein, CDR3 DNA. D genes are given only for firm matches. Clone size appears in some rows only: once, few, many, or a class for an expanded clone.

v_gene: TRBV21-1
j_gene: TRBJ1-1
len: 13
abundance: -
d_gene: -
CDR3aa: CASSREGNTEAFF
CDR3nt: TGTGCCAGCAGCAGGGAGGGGAACACTGAAGCTTTCTTT

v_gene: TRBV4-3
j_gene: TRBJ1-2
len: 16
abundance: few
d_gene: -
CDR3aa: CASSQDLGGVVYGYTF
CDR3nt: TGCGCCAGCAGCCAAGACCTGGGGGGGGTCGTTTATGGCTACACCTTC

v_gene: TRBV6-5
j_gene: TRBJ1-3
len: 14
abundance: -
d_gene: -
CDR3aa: CASSYSTSGNTIYF
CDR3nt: TGTGCCAGCAGTTACTCGACATCTGGAAACACCATATATTTT

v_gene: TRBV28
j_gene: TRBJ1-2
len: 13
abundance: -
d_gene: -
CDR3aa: CASSFGGREYYTF
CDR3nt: TGTGCCAGCAGTTTCGGTGGCAGGGAATACTACACCTTC

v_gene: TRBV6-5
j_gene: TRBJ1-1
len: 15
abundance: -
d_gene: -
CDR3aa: CASRPQGNMNTEAFF
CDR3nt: TGTGCCAGCAGACCCCAGGGCAACATGAACACTGAAGCTTTCTTT

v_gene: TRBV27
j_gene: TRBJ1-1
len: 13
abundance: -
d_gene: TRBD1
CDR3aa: CASRTTGGRGAFF
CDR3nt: TGTGCCAGCAGGACGACAGGGGGCAGAGGAGCTTTCTTT

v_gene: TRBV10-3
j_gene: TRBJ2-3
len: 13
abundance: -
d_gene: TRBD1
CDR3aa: CASGQGLSDTQYF
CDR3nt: TGTGCCAGTGGACAGGGTTTGTCAGATACGCAGTATTTT

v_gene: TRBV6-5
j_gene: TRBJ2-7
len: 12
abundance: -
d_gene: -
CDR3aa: CASSRRQDEQYF
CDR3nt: TGTGCCAGCAGTCGTCGTCAGGACGAGCAGTACTTC

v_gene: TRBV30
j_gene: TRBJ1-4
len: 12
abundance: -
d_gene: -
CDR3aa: CAWQFNMEKLFF
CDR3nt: TGTGCCTGGCAGTTTAACATGGAAAAACTGTTTTTT

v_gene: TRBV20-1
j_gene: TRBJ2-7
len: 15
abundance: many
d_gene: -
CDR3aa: CSASMPLGLTKEQYF
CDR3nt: TGCAGTGCTAGTATGCCCCTCGGCCTGACTAAAGAGCAGTACTTC

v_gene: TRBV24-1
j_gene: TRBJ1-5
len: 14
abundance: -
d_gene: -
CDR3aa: CATSDSGFGQPQHF
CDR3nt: TGTGCCACCAGTGATTCGGGGTTTGGTCAGCCCCAGCATTTT

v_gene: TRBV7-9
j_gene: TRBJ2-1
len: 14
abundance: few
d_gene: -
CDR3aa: CASSFLVTDNEQFF
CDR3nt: TGTGCCAGCAGCTTTTTAGTGACAGACAATGAGCAGTTCTTC

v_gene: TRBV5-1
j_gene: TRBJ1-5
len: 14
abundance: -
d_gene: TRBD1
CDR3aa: CASSLDRGDQPQHF
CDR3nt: TGCGCCAGCAGCTTGGACAGGGGAGATCAGCCCCAGCATTTT

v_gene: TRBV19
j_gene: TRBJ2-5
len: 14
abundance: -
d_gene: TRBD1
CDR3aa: CATSDRGLSETQYF
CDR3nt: TGTGCCACCTCCGACAGGGGGCTCAGTGAGACCCAGTACTTC

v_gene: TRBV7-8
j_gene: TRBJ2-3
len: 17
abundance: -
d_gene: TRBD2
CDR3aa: CASSLRMTSGIADTQYF
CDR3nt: TGTGCCAGCAGCTTAAGGATGACTAGCGGGATCGCAGATACGCAGTATTTT

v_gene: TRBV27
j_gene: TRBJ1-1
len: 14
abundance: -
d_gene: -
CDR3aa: CASSLTDGNTEAFF
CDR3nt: TGTGCCAGCAGTTTGACTGACGGTAACACTGAAGCTTTCTTT

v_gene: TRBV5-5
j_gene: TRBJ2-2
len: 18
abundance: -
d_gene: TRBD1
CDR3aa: CASSSSRGAGGWSGELFF
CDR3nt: TGTGCCAGCAGCTCGAGCCGCGGAGCAGGGGGATGGAGCGGGGAGCTGTTTTTT

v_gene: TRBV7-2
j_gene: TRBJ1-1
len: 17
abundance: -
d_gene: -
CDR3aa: CASSLVPQGRPNTEAFF
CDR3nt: TGTGCCAGCAGCTTAGTACCGCAGGGCCGACCAAACACTGAAGCTTTCTTT

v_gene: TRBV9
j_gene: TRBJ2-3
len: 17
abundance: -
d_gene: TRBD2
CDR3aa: CASSQPRLAASTDTQYF
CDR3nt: TGTGCCAGCAGCCAGCCCAGACTAGCGGCTAGCACAGATACGCAGTATTTT

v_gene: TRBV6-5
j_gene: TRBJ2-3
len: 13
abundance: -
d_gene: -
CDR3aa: CASPGKGADTQYF
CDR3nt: TGTGCGAGTCCGGGGAAGGGAGCAGATACGCAGTATTTT

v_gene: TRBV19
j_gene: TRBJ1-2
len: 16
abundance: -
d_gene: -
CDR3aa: CASSSHRESPARGYTF
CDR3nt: TGTGCCAGTAGTTCTCACAGGGAATCCCCGGCTCGGGGCTACACCTTC

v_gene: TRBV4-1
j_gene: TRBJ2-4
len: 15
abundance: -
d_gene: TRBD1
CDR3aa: CASSPPGQLKNIQYF
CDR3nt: TGCGCCAGCAGCCCCCCGGGACAGCTGAAAAACATTCAGTACTTC

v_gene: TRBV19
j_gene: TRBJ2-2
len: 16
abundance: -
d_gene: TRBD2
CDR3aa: CASSPGLAGSTGELFF
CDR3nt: TGTGCCAGTAGTCCGGGACTAGCGGGGTCCACCGGGGAGCTGTTTTTT

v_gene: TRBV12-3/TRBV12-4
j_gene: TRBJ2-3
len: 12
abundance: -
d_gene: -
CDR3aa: CASSPGKDTQYF
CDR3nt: TGTGCCAGCAGCCCAGGGAAAGATACGCAGTATTTT

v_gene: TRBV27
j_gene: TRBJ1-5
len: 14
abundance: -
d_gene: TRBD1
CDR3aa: CASSYRGSEQPQHF
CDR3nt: TGTGCCAGCAGTTACAGGGGAAGTGAACAGCCCCAGCATTTT

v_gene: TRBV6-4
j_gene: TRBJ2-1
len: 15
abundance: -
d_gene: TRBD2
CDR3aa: CASKPREADNNEQFF
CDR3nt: TGTGCCAGCAAACCCCGGGAGGCCGATAACAATGAGCAGTTCTTC

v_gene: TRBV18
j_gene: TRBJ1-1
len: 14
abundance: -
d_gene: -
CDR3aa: CASSPVEGVTEAFF
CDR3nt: TGTGCCAGCTCACCGGTAGAGGGTGTCACTGAAGCTTTCTTT

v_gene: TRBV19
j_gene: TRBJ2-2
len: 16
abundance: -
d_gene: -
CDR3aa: CASSPRSPSSPGELFF
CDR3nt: TGTGCCAGTAGCCCCAGATCTCCCTCATCCCCCGGGGAGCTGTTTTTT

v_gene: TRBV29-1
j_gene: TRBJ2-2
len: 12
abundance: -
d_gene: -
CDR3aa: CSGDSASGELFF
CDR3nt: TGCAGCGGAGACAGTGCTTCAGGGGAGCTGTTTTTT

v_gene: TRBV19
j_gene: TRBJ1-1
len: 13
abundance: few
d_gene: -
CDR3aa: CASSIDAGRGAFF
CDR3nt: TGTGCCAGTAGTATAGATGCGGGCAGGGGAGCTTTCTTT

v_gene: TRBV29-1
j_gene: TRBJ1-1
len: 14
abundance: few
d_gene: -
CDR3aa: CSVGMTGWHTEAFF
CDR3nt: TGCAGCGTTGGAATGACAGGTTGGCACACTGAAGCTTTCTTT

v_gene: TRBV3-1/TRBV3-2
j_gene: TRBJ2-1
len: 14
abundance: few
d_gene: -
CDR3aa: CASSQLNRYNEQFF
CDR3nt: TGTGCCAGCAGCCAACTAAATCGATACAATGAGCAGTTCTTC

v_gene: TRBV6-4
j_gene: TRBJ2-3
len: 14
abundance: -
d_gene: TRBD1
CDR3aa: CASQRDRGRDTQYF
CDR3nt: TGTGCCAGCCAACGGGACAGGGGACGCGATACGCAGTATTTT

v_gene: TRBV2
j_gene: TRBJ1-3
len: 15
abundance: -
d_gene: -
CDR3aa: CASSERQVGGNTIYF
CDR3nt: TGTGCCAGCAGTGAACGGCAGGTTGGAGGAAACACCATATATTTT

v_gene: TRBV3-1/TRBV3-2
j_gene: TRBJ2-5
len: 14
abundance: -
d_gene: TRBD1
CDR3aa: CASSQGQGRETQYF
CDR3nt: TGTGCCAGCAGCCAAGGACAGGGACGCGAGACCCAGTACTTC

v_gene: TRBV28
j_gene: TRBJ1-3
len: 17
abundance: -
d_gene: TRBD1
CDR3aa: CASSSPTGGVSGNTIYF
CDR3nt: TGTGCCAGCAGTTCGCCTACAGGGGGCGTCTCTGGAAACACCATATATTTT

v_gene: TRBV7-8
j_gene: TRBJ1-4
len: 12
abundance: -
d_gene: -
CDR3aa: CASSFHKEKLFF
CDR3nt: TGTGCCAGTTCATTTCACAAGGAAAAACTGTTTTTT

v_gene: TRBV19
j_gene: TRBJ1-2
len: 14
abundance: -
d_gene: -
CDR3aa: CASSSTGTTYGYTF
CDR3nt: TGTGCCAGTAGTTCCACAGGGACTACCTATGGCTACACCTTC

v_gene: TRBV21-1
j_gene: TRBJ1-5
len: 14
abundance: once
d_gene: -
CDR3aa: CASSPREGEQPQHF
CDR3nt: TGTGCCAGCAGCCCCCGTGAGGGCGAACAGCCCCAGCATTTT